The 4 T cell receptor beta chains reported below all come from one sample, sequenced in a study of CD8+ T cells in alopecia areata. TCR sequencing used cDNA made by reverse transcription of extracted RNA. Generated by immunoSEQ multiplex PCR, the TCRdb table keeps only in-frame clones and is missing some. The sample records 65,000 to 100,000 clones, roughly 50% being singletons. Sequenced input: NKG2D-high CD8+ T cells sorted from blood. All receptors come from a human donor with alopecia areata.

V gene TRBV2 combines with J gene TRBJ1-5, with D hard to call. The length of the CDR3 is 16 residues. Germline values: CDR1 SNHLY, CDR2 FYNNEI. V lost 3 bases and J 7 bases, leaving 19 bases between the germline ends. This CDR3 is CASSEWIKVLSQPQHF. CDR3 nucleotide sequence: TGTGCCAGCAGTGAGTGGATCAAGGTCCTCTCACAGCCCCAGCATTTT.

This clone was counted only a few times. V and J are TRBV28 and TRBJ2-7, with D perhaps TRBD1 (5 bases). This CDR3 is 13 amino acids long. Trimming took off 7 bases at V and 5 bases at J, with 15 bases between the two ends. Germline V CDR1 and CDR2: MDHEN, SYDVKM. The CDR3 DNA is TGTGCCAGCACCTCCCCAGGGTATGACGAGCAGTACTTC. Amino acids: CASTSPGYDEQYF. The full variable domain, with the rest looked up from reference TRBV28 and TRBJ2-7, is DVKVTQSSRYLVKRTGEKVFLECVQDMDHENMFWYRQDPGLGLRLIYFSYDVKMKEKGDIPEGYSVSREKKERFSLILESASTNQTSMYLCASTSPGYDEQYFGPGTRLTVT.

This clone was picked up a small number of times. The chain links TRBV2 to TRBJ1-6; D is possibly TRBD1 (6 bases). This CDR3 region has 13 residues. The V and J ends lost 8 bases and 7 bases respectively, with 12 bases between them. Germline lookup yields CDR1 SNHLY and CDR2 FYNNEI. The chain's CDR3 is CASSDSSNSPLHF. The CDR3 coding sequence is TGTGCCAGCTCGGACAGCTCGAATTCACCCCTCCACTTT.

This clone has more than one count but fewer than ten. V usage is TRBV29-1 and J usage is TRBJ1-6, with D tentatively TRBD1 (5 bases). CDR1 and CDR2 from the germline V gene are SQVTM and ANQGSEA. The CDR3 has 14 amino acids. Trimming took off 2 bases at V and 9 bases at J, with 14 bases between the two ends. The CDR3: CSVETTGAGSPLHF. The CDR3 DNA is TGCAGCGTTGAAACCACTGGGGCTGGTTCACCCCTCCACTTT.